This T cell receptor (beta chain) was obtained from a study of OX40 agonist ivuxolimab in advanced cancers. CDR1 MRHNA and CDR2 SNTAGT come from the germline V gene. V was trimmed by 4 bases and J by 1 base, leaving 10 bases between them. This CDR3 comprises 15 residues. Of note for this clone: The same CDR3 can be traced to other DNA sequences in this sample.

Sequenced by immunoSEQ multiplex PCR; TCRdb stores in-frame clones only, minus some. The sample records about 120,000 clones, roughly nine tenths being singletons. The sequenced sample was CD4+ or CD8+ T cells sorted from blood, obtained in a trial of the OX40 agonist ivuxolimab. This chain uses TRBV6-4 with TRBJ2-2; D is perhaps TRBD1 (6 bases). This receptor was identified in an adult with an advanced solid tumor such as melanoma, head and neck, liver or kidney cancer. CDR3 DNA: TGTGCCAGCAGTGTTGAAGGGGGGAACACCGGGGAGCTGTTTTTT. Its translation is CASSVEGGNTGELFF.